A selection of T cell receptor beta chains follows, all from one sample in a study of shared clonotypes between healthy human individuals. Using immunoSEQ multiplex PCR, the repertoire was profiled, and TCRdb retains in-frame clones only, with some absent. Of about 2 million clones listed, 85% to 95% are singletons. Source material: naive CD4+ T cells sorted from blood. The source of these receptors is a man aged 18 to 30 in good health. The CDR3 runs from the conserved cysteine through the conserved F or W. The D gene is left open where the match is weak. Size is stated for part of the rows, as once, few or many counts, or as a class when the clone is expanded.

d_gene	abundance	j_gene	v_gene	CDR3aa	CDR3nt
TRBD2	NA	TRBJ2-3	TRBV6-6	CASNHPGLLSTDTQYF	TGTGCCAGCAACCACCCGGGACTACTTTCGACCGATACGCAGTATTTT
NA	NA	TRBJ2-3	TRBV7-2	CASSSPVMFADTQYF	TGTGCCAGCAGCTCCCCAGTTATGTTCGCAGATACGCAGTATTTT
TRBD2	NA	TRBJ2-7	TRBV6-5	CASTPLAGAAYEQYF	TGTGCCAGCACCCCACTAGCGGGGGCCGCTTACGAGCAGTACTTC
NA	NA	TRBJ2-2	TRBV2	CASRGNSGSAGELFF	TGTGCCAGCAGGGGGAACTCGGGGAGTGCCGGGGAGCTGTTTTTT
NA	NA	TRBJ2-1	TRBV28	CASTRTVAYNEQFF	TGTGCCAGCACCCGGACAGTAGCCTACAATGAGCAGTTCTTC
NA	NA	TRBJ2-2	TRBV2	CASRGGKNTGELFF	TGTGCCAGCAGAGGGGGAAAGAACACCGGGGAGCTGTTTTTT
NA	NA	TRBJ2-1	TRBV5-4	CASSQGGRGSYNEQFF	TGTGCCAGCAGCCAGGGCGGGCGGGGCTCCTACAATGAGCAGTTCTTC
TRBD2	NA	TRBJ2-1	TRBV9	CASSAWAGVGEQFF	TGTGCCAGCAGCGCATGGGCGGGAGTAGGCGAGCAGTTCTTC
TRBD2	NA	TRBJ2-1	TRBV30	CAWSALAGGLFDEQFF	TGTGCCTGGAGCGCGCTCGCGGGGGGGCTCTTCGATGAGCAGTTCTTC
NA	once	TRBJ2-3	TRBV10-2	CASSEPAAGTDTQYF	TGCGCCAGCAGTGAGCCGGCTGCAGGCACAGATACGCAGTATTTT
NA	NA	TRBJ2-3	TRBV5-6	CASSPRQVLADTQYF	TGTGCCAGCAGCCCGCGACAGGTTCTGGCAGATACGCAGTATTTT
NA	NA	TRBJ1-6	TRBV18	CASSRIGSSDSPLHF	TGTGCCAGCTCGCGCATCGGGAGTTCGGATTCACCCCTCCACTTT
NA	NA	TRBJ2-1	TRBV7-8	CASSPRRDARYNEQFF	TGTGCCAGCAGCCCACGCCGGGACGCGAGATACAATGAGCAGTTCTTC
NA	NA	TRBJ2-3	TRBV10-3	CATGEGETQYF	TGTGCCACCGGAGAAGGAGAGACGCAGTATTTT
NA	NA	TRBJ1-4	TRBV5-4	CASSLDSGWANEKLFF	TGTGCCAGCAGCTTGGACTCCGGATGGGCTAATGAAAAACTGTTTTTT
TRBD1	NA	TRBJ2-5	TRBV19	CASSIPGQGAGETQYF	TGTGCCAGTAGTATTCCGGGACAGGGGGCCGGTGAGACCCAGTACTTC
TRBD2	NA	TRBJ2-7	TRBV6-1	CASSDGTSGPYEQYF	TGTGCCAGCAGTGATGGTACTAGCGGGCCCTACGAGCAGTACTTC
NA	NA	TRBJ2-2	TRBV28	CASSAGTLNTGELFF	TGTGCCAGCAGCGCCGGAACACTGAACACCGGGGAGCTGTTTTTT
NA	NA	TRBJ2-7	TRBV18	CASSQGPSFEQYF	TGTGCCAGCTCTCAAGGACCGAGCTTCGAGCAGTACTTC
TRBD1	NA	TRBJ1-1	TRBV18	CASSPPQGAYTEAFF	TGTGCCAGCTCACCACCGCAGGGGGCGTACACTGAAGCTTTCTTT
TRBD2	NA	TRBJ2-7	TRBV7-2	CASSPGLAVSSYEQYF	TGTGCCAGCAGCCCCGGACTAGCGGTTAGCTCCTACGAGCAGTACTTC
TRBD1	few	TRBJ2-7	TRBV6-9	CASKRQGPNLYEYEQYF	TGTGCCAGCAAAAGACAGGGACCTAACCTCTACGAATACGAGCAGTACTTC
NA	NA	TRBJ1-1	TRBV11-3	CASSLDIIIGTRF	TGTGCCAGCAGCTTAGACATAATCATTGGGACCCGTTTT
TRBD1	NA	TRBJ1-6	TRBV5-4	CASSLMEAGGNSPLHF	TGTGCCAGCAGCTTGATGGAGGCAGGGGGCAATTCACCCCTCCACTTT
NA	NA	TRBJ1-1	TRBV5-4	CASSSDRTVVGTEAFF	TGTGCCAGCAGCTCCGACCGGACGGTGGTGGGCACTGAAGCTTTCTTT
NA	once	TRBJ2-2	TRBV2	CASSEGPNTGELFF	TGTGCCAGCAGTGAAGGGCCGAACACCGGGGAGCTGTTTTTT
NA	NA	TRBJ2-2	TRBV10-3	CASLDTGELFF	TGTGCCAGCCTAGACACCGGGGAGCTGTTTTTT
NA	NA	TRBJ2-5	TRBV7-8	CASSFWSGQPPETQYF	TGTGCCAGCAGCTTTTGGTCGGGACAACCGCCCGAGACCCAGTACTTC
TRBD1	NA	TRBJ2-7	TRBV19	CASRGTASYEQYF	TGTGCCAGTAGGGGGACAGCGTCCTACGAGCAGTACTTC
NA	NA	TRBJ2-5	TRBV11-2	CASSLEGKKRGGDTQYF	TGTGCCAGCAGCTTAGAGGGAAAAAAAAGAGGGGGGGATACCCAGTACTTC
NA	NA	TRBJ2-7	TRBV5-6	CASSLWGVTSTYEQYF	TGTGCCAGCAGCTTGTGGGGGGTCACCTCTACCTACGAGCAGTACTTC
TRBD2	NA	TRBJ2-1	TRBV4-2	CASSQEKGLAGNNEQFF	TGTGCCAGCAGCCAGGAAAAGGGACTAGCGGGGAACAATGAGCAGTTCTTC
TRBD2	NA	TRBJ2-7	TRBV28	CASTELGGAYEQYF	TGTGCCAGCACCGAACTCGGGGGGGCCTACGAGCAGTACTTC
NA	NA	TRBJ1-4	TRBV29-1	CSAGVTQEKLFF	TGCAGCGCGGGCGTCACCCAGGAAAAACTGTTTTTT
TRBD1	once	TRBJ2-1	TRBV13	CASIDHQRDRRYNEQFF	TGTGCCAGCATCGACCACCAACGGGACAGGCGATACAATGAGCAGTTCTTC
NA	NA	TRBJ1-2	TRBV11-2	CASRSRGFGYTF	TGTGCCAGCAGATCAAGGGGATTTGGCTACACCTTC